Below are 23 T cell receptor beta chains sequenced from a single sample in a study of blood T cell repertoires in COVID-19. The protocol was immunoSEQ multiplex PCR, while the TCRdb copy is restricted to in-frame clones and leaves out a portion. The sample comprises roughly 220,000 clones, 80% to 85% of which are singletons, and approximately 5% rests with the top ten. The sequencing sample was made of peripheral blood. The receptors come from a woman aged 55 to 70 who had recovered from COVID-19.

V gene TRBV11-3 combines with J gene TRBJ1-1; 7 bases are a match to TRBD1. The germline V gene has CDR1 SGHNT and CDR2 YENEEA. The CDR3 runs to 13 residues. V lost 4 bases and J lost 7; bases outside the gene matches: 6. CDR3 nucleotide sequence: TGTGCCAGCAGCTCAGACAGGGCTGGTGAAGCTTTCTTT. Amino acids: CASSSDRAGEAFF.

The genes are TRBV5-5 and TRBJ1-2, with D maybe TRBD1 (5 bases). Looked up from germline, CDR1 is SGHKS and CDR2 is YYEKEE (reference sequence). V dropped 4 bases and J dropped 3 bases, with 13 bases sitting between them. This CDR3 contains 14 residues. CDR3 DNA: TGTGCCAGCAGCCGATTCGGGGGGGACTATGGCTACACCTTC. It translates to CASSRFGGDYGYTF.

This chain joins TRBV1 and TRBJ1-5; the tabulated D call, TRBD1, remains unverified against the DNA. TRBV1 has pseudogene status. CDR3 length: 15 residues. In nucleotides, the CDR3 is TGCACCAGCAGCCCAGGGCGCAAGGGACAACAGCCCCAGCATTTT. This encodes CTSSPGRKGQQPQHF.

This clone was counted a single time. The V gene is TRBV7-9, the J gene TRBJ1-1; D perhaps matches TRBD1 (6 bases). CDR1 and CDR2 from the germline V gene are SEHNR and FQNEAQ (reference sequence). Trimming left V 6 bases short and J 3 bases short, with 14 bases between. This CDR3 is 14 amino acids long. The CDR3 region has the DNA TGTGCCAGCAGAGAACAGGGAGGGTACACTGAAGCTTTCTTT. The encoded protein is CASREQGGYTEAFF. The full variable domain, with the rest looked up from reference TRBV7-9 and TRBJ1-1, is DTGVSQNPRHKITKRGQNVTFRCDPISEHNRLYWYRQTLGQGPEFLTYFQNEAQLEKSRLLSDRFSAERPKGSFSTLEIQRTEQGDSAMYLCASREQGGYTEAFFGQGTRLTVV.

This clone was counted a single time. The chain is built from TRBV6-5 and TRBJ1-6; no definite D call. Germline CDR1 and CDR2: MNHEY and SVGAGI. V was clipped by 3 bases and J by 6 bases, with 9 bases between them. The length of the CDR3 is 14 residues. CDR3 in amino acids: CASSYTAANSPLHF. CDR3 in DNA: TGTGCCAGCAGTTATACAGCCGCTAATTCACCCCTCCACTTT.

This clone was seen just once. The genes are TRBV9 and TRBJ2-1, with 12 bases that match TRBD2. Germline trimming cut 4 bases from V and 2 bases from J; bases unmatched to any gene: 1. Germline V lookup: CDR1 SGDLS, CDR2 YYNGEE. This CDR3 has 15 residues. CDR3 coding DNA: TGTGCCAGCAGCCCTAGCGGGGGGGCCTACAATGAGCAGTTCTTC. This translates into CASSPSGGAYNEQFF.

The chain is built from TRBV4-3 and TRBJ2-2; D possibly corresponds to TRBD2 (6 bases). The germline gives CDR1 LGHNA, CDR2 YSLEER. The CDR3 runs 14 residues. The V end was cut by 1 base, the J end by 7 bases, with 10 bases between. The CDR3 loop reads CASSQGREFGELFF. The CDR3 coding sequence is TGCGCCAGCAGCCAAGGCCGGGAGTTCGGGGAGCTGTTTTTT.

This clone occurred a few times. The chain combines TRBV12-5 with TRBJ2-7; tentatively, D is TRBD1 (6 bases). The V end was cut by 1 base, the J end by 2 bases, with 9 bases between. Per the germline V gene, CDR1 is LGHNT and CDR2 is FRNRAP. The CDR3 contains 14 residues. CDR3 in DNA: TGTGCTAGTGGTTTGGGGACAGAGGCCTACGAGCAGTACTTC. It codes for CASGLGTEAYEQYF.

The rearrangement uses TRBV19 and TRBJ1-1, with D uncertain. In germline, CDR1 is LNHDA, CDR2 SQIVND (reference sequence). V was pared by 3 bases and J by 8 bases, with 13 bases between. The CDR3 length is 13 residues. The CDR3 protein is CASSIESALEAFF. The CDR3 DNA sequence: TGTGCCAGTAGTATCGAGTCGGCACTAGAAGCTTTCTTT.

The rearrangement links TRBV7-2 to TRBJ2-5; 7 nucleotides agree with TRBD2. The V and J ends lost 3 bases and 3 bases, in that order; junction bases with no gene match: 1. CDR3 size: 13 residues. From germline, CDR1 is SGHTA and CDR2 FQGNSA. The CDR3 DNA is TGTGCCAGCAGCTTCGGACTAGAAGAGACCCAGTACTTC. It yields the protein CASSFGLEETQYF.

The genes are TRBV5-4 and TRBJ1-1; TRBD1 matches at 8 bases. V lost 4 bases and J lost 7; bases outside the gene matches: 6. This CDR3 spans 13 amino acids. CDR1 and CDR2 from the germline V gene are SGHNT and YYREEE (reference sequence). The CDR3, as DNA: TGTGCCAGCAGCGTGGACAGGGCTGGTGAAGCTTTCTTT. As protein: CASSVDRAGEAFF.

This clone was picked up one time. V and J are TRBV7-3 and TRBJ1-1; TRBD1 agrees at 8 bases. J gave up 6 bases and V 4 bases, and 7 bases lay outside the gene matches. The CDR3 covers 14 residues. Germline-derived CDR1 and CDR2 are SGHTA and FQGTGA. The CDR3 nucleotides are TGTGCCAGCAGCTCACATGACAGGGGACCTGAAGCTTTCTTT. This sequence encodes CASSSHDRGPEAFF.

This chain uses TRBV2 with TRBJ2-7; 12 bases match TRBD1. From germline, CDR1 is SNHLY and CDR2 FYNNEI. The CDR3 sequence is 14 residues long. V lost 7 bases to trimming and J lost 2 bases; unmatched junction nucleotides: 3. The CDR3 is CASKGTGGPYEQYF. The CDR3 DNA reads TGTGCCAGCAAGGGGACAGGGGGCCCCTACGAGCAGTACTTC.

This sequence joins TRBV10-2 and TRBJ2-5; tentative D call: TRBD2 (6 bases). There are 17 residues in the CDR3. V was trimmed by 6 bases and J by 2 bases, leaving 22 bases between them. Per the germline V gene, CDR1 is WSHSY and CDR2 is SAAADI. CDR3 region: CASSWGRQLGFQETQYF. The CDR3 bases are TGCGCCAGCAGCTGGGGGAGGCAGTTGGGTTTTCAAGAGACCCAGTACTTC.

This chain uses TRBV6-4 with TRBJ1-2; no firm D call. V shed 5 bases and J shed 4 bases, with 17 bases lying between them. CDR1 is MRHNA, CDR2 SNTAGT, per germline. The CDR3 loop spans 15 amino acids. The CDR3 sequence is CASSLEAARGYGYTF. The CDR3, as DNA: TGTGCCAGCAGTTTAGAAGCTGCGAGAGGCTATGGCTACACCTTC.

This clone was detected a few times. The chain combines TRBV6-5 with TRBJ2-7; tentatively, D is TRBD2 (5 bases). The CDR3 spans 14 residues. Germline V lookup: CDR1 MNHEY, CDR2 SVGAGI. Trimming removed 7 bases from V and 1 base from J, with 14 bases in between. The CDR3 region has the DNA TGTGCCAGCAAAGAGGGTCTAATATCCTACGAGCAGTACTTC. Translation: CASKEGLISYEQYF.

The CDR3 bases are TGTGCCAGCAGCCCCTGGGACATATCCACAGATACGCAGTATTTT. This translates into CASSPWDISTDTQYF. This chain links TRBV7-9 with TRBJ2-3, with a tentative D call TRBD1 (6 bases). The V end was cut by 5 bases, the J end by 2 bases, with 14 bases between. Germline V lookup: CDR1 SEHNR, CDR2 FQNEAQ (reference sequence). The CDR3 covers 15 residues.

This chain's CDR3 is CASSLDGWNTEAFF. The CDR3 DNA reads TGTGCCAGCAGCTTAGACGGGTGGAACACTGAAGCTTTCTTT. The chain uses TRBV7-3 and TRBJ1-1; D remains unclear. Trimming left V 2 bases short and J 1 base short, with 8 bases between. CDR3 length equals 14 residues. Germline assignment: CDR1 SGHTA and CDR2 FQGTGA.

The V and J genes are TRBV7-6 and TRBJ2-7; a weak D match, TRBD2 (6 bases). The germline CDR1 and CDR2 sequences are SGHVS and FNYEAQ. This CDR3 comprises 13 residues. Trimming took off 4 bases at V and 7 bases at J, with 14 bases between the two ends. CDR3 in amino acids: CASSSEPAGEQYF. The DNA for the CDR3 is TGTGCCAGCAGCTCGGAACCCGCGGGGGAGCAGTACTTC.

This chain uses TRBV30 with TRBJ2-7, with 8 positions matching TRBD2. This CDR3 has 15 residues. V shed 3 bases, J shed 5 bases, and the junction held 12 bases outside the gene matches. The germline CDR1 and CDR2 sequences are GTSNPN and SVGIG (reference sequence). The CDR3 DNA reads TGTGCCTGGAGCCCCCGGGGGGGGCGTCTCAACGAGCAGTACTTC. Protein product: CAWSPRGGRLNEQYF. Full variable domain (missing parts from reference TRBV30 and TRBJ2-7): SQTIHQWPATLVQPVGSPLSLECTVEGTSNPNLYWYRQAAGRGLQLLFYSVGIGQISSEVPQNLSASRPQDRQFILSSKKLLLSDSGFYLCAWSPRGGRLNEQYFGPGTRLTVT.

The chain joins TRBV3-1 (or the pseudogene TRBV3-2) to TRBJ1-1; D is possibly TRBD1 (5 bases). Looked up from germline, CDR1 is LGHDT and CDR2 is YNNKEL (reference sequence). The V end lost 1 base, the J end lost 1 base, and 10 bases lay between the germline ends. The CDR3 is 15 amino acids. The CDR3 sequence is CASSQAWGGNTEAFF. In nucleotides, the CDR3 is TGTGCCAGCAGCCAAGCGTGGGGGGGGAACACTGAAGCTTTCTTT.

This chain uses TRBV9 with TRBJ2-2; maybe TRBD1 (5 bases). This CDR3 is 15 amino acids long. Trimming stripped 6 bases from V and 0 bases from J, with 12 bases between. Germline V gene data show CDR1 as SGDLS and CDR2 as YYNGEE. The CDR3 DNA reads TGTGCCAGCACCCAGGGCAGAACGAACACCGGGGAGCTGTTTTTT. Residues: CASTQGRTNTGELFF.

This clone was seen a single time. V usage is TRBV4-1 and J usage is TRBJ1-2; D gene unclear. This CDR3 is 14 amino acids long. Trimming took off 1 base at V and 1 base at J, with 7 bases between the two ends. Germline assignment: CDR1 MGHRA and CDR2 YSYEKL. The CDR3 reads CASSQVVGNYGYTF. The CDR3 DNA sequence: TGCGCCAGCAGCCAAGTGGTCGGTAACTATGGCTACACCTTC.